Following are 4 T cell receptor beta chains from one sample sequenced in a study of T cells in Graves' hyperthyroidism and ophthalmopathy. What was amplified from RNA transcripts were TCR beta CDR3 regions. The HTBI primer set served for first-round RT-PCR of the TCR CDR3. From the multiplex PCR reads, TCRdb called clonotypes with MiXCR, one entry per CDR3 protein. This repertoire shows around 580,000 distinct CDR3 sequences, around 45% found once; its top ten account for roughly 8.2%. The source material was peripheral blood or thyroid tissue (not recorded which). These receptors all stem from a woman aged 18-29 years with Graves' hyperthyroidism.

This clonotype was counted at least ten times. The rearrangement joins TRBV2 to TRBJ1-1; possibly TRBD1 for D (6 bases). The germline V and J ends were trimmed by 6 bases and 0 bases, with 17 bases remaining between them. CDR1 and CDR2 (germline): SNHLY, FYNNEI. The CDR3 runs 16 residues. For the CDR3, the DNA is TGTGCCAGCAGGGAGACCGGGGGCACCGTGAACACTGAAGCTTTCTTT. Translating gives CASRETGGTVNTEAFF.

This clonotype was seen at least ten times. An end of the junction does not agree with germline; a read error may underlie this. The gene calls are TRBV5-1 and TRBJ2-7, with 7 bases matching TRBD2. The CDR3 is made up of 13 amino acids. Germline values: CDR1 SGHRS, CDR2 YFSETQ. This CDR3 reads CASSLGGTYEQYF. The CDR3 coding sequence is TGTGCCAGCAGCTTGGGGGGGACCTACGAGCAGTACTTC.

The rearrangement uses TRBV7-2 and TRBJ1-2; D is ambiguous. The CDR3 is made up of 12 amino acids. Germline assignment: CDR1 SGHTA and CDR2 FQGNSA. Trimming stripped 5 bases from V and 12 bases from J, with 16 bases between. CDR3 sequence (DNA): TGTGCCAGCAGCGGGTGGGATCCTGGAAACACCTTC. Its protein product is CASSGWDPGNTF.

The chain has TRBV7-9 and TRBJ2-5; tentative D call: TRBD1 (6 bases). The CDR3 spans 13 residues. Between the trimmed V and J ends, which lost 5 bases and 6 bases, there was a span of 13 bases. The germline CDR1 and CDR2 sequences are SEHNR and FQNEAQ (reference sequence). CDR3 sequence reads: CASSDRDNKTQYF. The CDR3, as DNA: TGTGCCAGCAGCGACCGGGACAACAAGACCCAGTACTTC.